This T cell receptor beta chain was recovered during a study of T cell clones after liver transplantation. Study as a whole: Samples came from ITN030ST, which attempted immunosuppression withdrawal within 2 years of liver transplantation.

Measured with immunoSEQ multiplex PCR; TCRdb has only the in-frame clones, and not every one. The table lists approximately 71,000 clones, 85% to 95% of them singletons. On this clone: Its matching antigen is unknown.

Study-level results: A significant post-transplant drop in circulating graft-donor-reactive CD4 TCRbeta sequences occurred in most of the 8 subjects.

This receptor was taken from a human patient who received a liver transplant. The T cells may come from the graft donor. Specimen: CD4+ T cells from blood, collected less than 27 months after liver transplant.

Here the CDR3 reads CASSPGTGANYGYTF. The CDR3 region has the DNA TGTGCCAGCAGCCCTGGGACAGGGGCGAACTATGGCTACACCTTC. This chain connects TRBV28 to TRBJ1-2; 10 nucleotides agree with TRBD1. The CDR3 consists of 15 residues. V dropped 6 bases and J dropped 2; count of bases not matched to a gene: 6. The germline gives CDR1 MDHEN, CDR2 SYDVKM.